This entry lists 10 T cell receptor beta chains sequenced from one sample in a study of CD8+CD57+ T cells in acquired aplastic anemia. TCR beta VDJ and CDR3 profiles were obtained from a genomic DNA template. MiXCR, applied by TCRdb to the reads, yields one record per CDR3 protein. The sample lists 260,000 or so distinct CDR3 sequences; around half were seen once. By flow cytometry, patients selected for sequencing had shown an expansion of CD8+CD57+ cells. Sequencing input: sorted CD4+, CD8+, or CD8+CD57+ T cells (not recorded which) from PBMCs. All receptors come from a human donor with aplastic anemia.

Worth noting for this clonotype: A read error may be the cause here, since a much bigger clone is one base away. This chain uses TRBV7-9 with TRBJ1-5; D remains ambiguous. The CDR3 contains 14 residues. Germline CDR1 SEHNR, CDR2 FQNEAQ (reference sequence). This CDR3 reads CVSSLSGFDQPQHF. As DNA, the CDR3 is TGTGTCAGCAGCTTATCGGGTTTCGATCAGCCCCAGCATTTT.

This clonotype has only a few counts. V and J are TRBV29-1 and TRBJ2-1, with 12 bases identical to TRBD2. CDR1 and CDR2 (germline): SQVTM, ANQGSEA. This CDR3 region has 16 residues. J lost 7 bases, V lost 3 bases, and 10 bases had no gene match. The CDR3 spells CSVEAPSGRARNEQFF. The DNA for the CDR3 is TGCAGCGTTGAGGCTCCTAGCGGGAGGGCAAGGAATGAGCAGTTCTTC.

This clonotype was observed at least ten times. The CDR3, as DNA: TGCGCCAGCAGTGAGGTGGACACGTCCTACGAGCAGTACTTC. Translated, it gives CASSEVDTSYEQYF. The chain uses TRBV10-1 and TRBJ2-7, with TRBD1 as a possible D gene (5 bases). The CDR3 has 14 amino acids. Germline V lookup: CDR1 WNHNN, CDR2 SYGVQD (reference sequence). V lost 2 bases and J lost 1, with 9 bases in between.

J is TRBJ2-1 and V is TRBV10-3, with a tentative D call TRBD2 (6 bases). This CDR3 is 11 amino acids long. The ends were cut back, 8 bases at V and 7 bases at J, with 9 bases in the middle. Germline V gene sequence: CDR1 ENHRY, CDR2 SYGVKD. Here the CDR3 DNA reads TGTGCCATCCGGGACTTTAATGAGCAGTTCTTC. Translating it yields CAIRDFNEQFF.

The CDR3 here is CAWRGVGGENTDTQYF. As DNA, the CDR3 is TGTGCCTGGAGGGGGGTCGGGGGGGAAAACACAGATACGCAGTATTTT. This rearrangement joins TRBV30 to TRBJ2-3; 8 positions match TRBD2. The CDR3 spans 16 residues. Germline CDR1 is GTSNPN and CDR2 is SVGIG (reference sequence). The V and J ends lost 3 bases and 2 bases, in that order; junction bases with no gene match: 10.

The chain recombines TRBV5-5 with TRBJ2-7; 8 bases line up with TRBD1. V trimming: 5 bases; J trimming: 5 bases; junction bases outside the gene matches: 9. The CDR3 extends over 14 amino acids. Per the germline V gene, CDR1 is SGHKS and CDR2 is YYEKEE (reference sequence). CDR3: CASRRGQGGNEQYV. Written as DNA, the CDR3 is TGTGCCAGCAGACGTGGACAGGGTGGTAACGAGCAGTACGTC.

The chain couples TRBV20-1 to TRBJ1-1; D not resolved. This CDR3 contains 17 residues. Germline assignment: CDR1 DFQATT and CDR2 SNEGSKA (reference sequence). Trimming cost V 1 base and J 2 bases, with 20 bases left between them. This CDR3 reads CSARGFRNEQPNTEAFF. CDR3 sequence (DNA): TGCAGTGCTAGAGGGTTCCGCAATGAACAGCCTAACACTGAAGCTTTCTTT.

The V and J genes are TRBV24-1 and TRBJ2-1, with TRBD2 identical over 10 bases. The V segment lost 7 bases and the J segment 4 bases; nucleotides outside the gene matches: 6. Germline CDR1 reads KGHDR; CDR2 reads SFDVKD. The CDR3 runs 15 residues. The CDR3 nucleotides are TGTGCCACCAGAGATCCTAGCGGGAGTTACAATGAGCAGTTCTTC. The encoded protein is CATRDPSGSYNEQFF.

As regards this clonotype: A much larger clonotype is one base distant, so this may be a read error. This chain joins TRBV7-9 and TRBJ1-1; D perhaps matches TRBD1 (5 bases). Germline CDR1 and CDR2: SEHNR and FQNEAQ (reference sequence). This CDR3 spans 17 amino acids. Between the trimmed V and J ends, which lost 5 bases and 4 bases, there was a span of 23 bases. DNA for the CDR3: TGTGCCAGCAGCCCAAGTGACAGACTCACATGGGGCACTGAAGCTTTCTTT. Translation gives CASSPSDRLTWGTEAFF.

The CDR3 nucleotides read TGCAGTGCTAGAGATCTAGCGGAGGGCCCCTACGAGCAGTACTTC. Protein sequence: CSARDLAEGPYEQYF. This chain uses TRBV20-1 with TRBJ2-7; TRBD2 agrees at 7 bases. The ends lost 0 bases at V and 2 bases at J; junction bases unmatched: 7. This CDR3 spans 15 amino acids. CDR1 and CDR2 from the germline V gene are DFQATT and SNEGSKA (reference sequence).